This T cell receptor beta chain was observed in a study of cytomegalovirus exposure and HLA in healthy donors. Study results and limitations: First-cohort TCR clusters were later found to tend to co-occur in the roughly 110 validation repertoires. Despite most TCR sequences being rare, some public TCRs occurred in many donors. There were a few CMV-associated chains whose specificity for CMV antigens was confirmed in vitro.

A single count supports this clone. What it binds is not known. Compared with germline, one end of the junction differs, possibly owing to a read error. The protocol was immunoSEQ multiplex PCR, while the TCRdb copy is restricted to in-frame clones and leaves out a portion. This table has 57,000 or so clones, about 96% appearing once. Germline V gives CDR1 SSHAT, CDR2 FNYEAQ (reference sequence). The CDR3 totals 15 residues. The specimen sequenced was PBMCs. The source is a man aged 18 to 29 in good health and CMV-seronegative. The chain is built from TRBV7-7 and TRBJ2-7; D may be TRBD2 (6 bases). The CDR3 DNA sequence: TGTGCTAGCAGCTTAGGAGTGGGGACTGCCTACGAGCAGTACTTC. Protein: CASSLGVGTAYEQYF.